This T cell receptor (beta chain) was recovered during a study of blood T cells in healthy people across ages (dated by TCRdb to the mid-2010s). Background on the whole study: Template switching captured roughly one uniquely barcoded TCR beta cDNA molecule per two T cells in model experiments. To track age-related changes in TCR beta repertoire diversity, the study relied on deep sequencing normalized with unique cDNA molecular identifiers. The donors were divided into four age groups: young (average approximately 15 years), middle-aged (about 41), aged (under 70) and long-lived (around 87). Donors of different ages were randomly distributed across sequencing lanes to avoid experimental bias. For two donors (one aged 18 to 29 and one aged 80 or older), the study analyzed two additional independent replicas of 1 million unique cDNA reads from the same blood draw.

The library came from 5' RACE. Sequencing took place on an Illumina HiSeq 2500. The second PCR ran for about 7 to 11 cycles and used a J-beta primer mix along with a sample-barcoded 5' primer. A unique molecular identifier was introduced onto each TCR beta cDNA molecule by a template-switch 5' adaptor carrying 12 random nucleotides. At least 2.5 million CDR3-containing paired-end reads were obtained from each sample. The Mint cDNA synthesis kit, primed by a TRBC-specific oligonucleotide, was used to synthesize first-strand cDNA from all RNA. All cDNA was treated with uracil-DNA glycosylase and then went through a first 18-cycle PCR with the universal primers M1SS and BC2_uni_R. As for the original processing: For normalization, 1 million high-quality reads were randomly selected from each sample, with every read carrying a distinct molecular identifier. Instead of being binned into consensus sequences, reads with shared molecular identifiers were discarded. MiTCR, with a Q25 quality threshold and the strictest error-elimination algorithm, was used for CDR3 identification, clonotype clustering and error correction. Lower-bound total TCR beta diversity was estimated with a nonparametric unseen species model using Euler transformation. TCRdb ran its own pipeline on the public reads, namely fastp trimming at Q25 and MiXCR clone calling, and kept in-frame beta chains. Rows with one shared CDR3 protein collapse into an entry with the most common genes and DNA. It is TCRdb's table, rather than the study itself, that gives the V and J calls and clone size. This sample gives over a million distinct CDR3 sequences in total; 45% of them show up just once. Approximately 17% of the sample comes from the top ten.

Broad study findings and their caveats: The CMV infection status of donors was not known, potentially confounding age-related changes in expanded clonotypes. Estimates of total diversity based on one million sequenced T cells were regarded as lower bounds and as underestimates. Compared with the aged group, the long-lived group had more naive CD4+ T cells, fewer expanded clones and increased TCR diversity, suggesting age selection. As age increased, observed TCR beta diversity per million T cells dropped in a roughly linear way, and a significant reduction was already evident by age 40. Observed TCR beta diversity correlated strongly with the percentage of naive T cells measured by flow cytometry. Since profiling was done on bulk unsorted PBMCs, naive and antigen-experienced compartments could not be conclusively compared.

The CDR3 contains 16 residues, cysteine and phenylalanine counted. Just CDR3 DNA is preserved here, 48 bases in frame from base 1. V is pared back by 0 bases and J by 5 bases, with 18 bases lying between the germline termini. The germline V gene (reference sequence) gives CDR1 as DFQATT and CDR2 as SNEGSKA. The donors were roughly 39 Caucasian individuals from Russia, aged 6 to 90 years, who were systemically healthy. Each donor gave 9 to 10 milliliters of peripheral blood, collected into EDTA-treated Vacutainer tubes. PBMCs were isolated by Ficoll-Paque density-gradient centrifugation, with at least 7 million obtained per sample. Trizol reagent was used to extract total RNA from the PBMCs, yielding at least 5 micrograms per sample. Naive CD45RAhigh/CD27high T cell percentages were measured by flow cytometry on a PBMC aliquot from every donor. Worth noting for this clonotype: Its antigen remains unidentified. One base away there is no much larger clone; base qualities are not given.

The sequencing input was blood. The source of this sequence is an older woman in good health. The V and J genes are TRBV20-1 and TRBJ2-3; no D gene call is confident. The CDR3 region: CSARDLSVARLDTQYF. The DNA sequence is as follows: TGCAGTGCTAGAGACCTGAGCGTCGCTAGGTTAGATACGCAGTATTTT.